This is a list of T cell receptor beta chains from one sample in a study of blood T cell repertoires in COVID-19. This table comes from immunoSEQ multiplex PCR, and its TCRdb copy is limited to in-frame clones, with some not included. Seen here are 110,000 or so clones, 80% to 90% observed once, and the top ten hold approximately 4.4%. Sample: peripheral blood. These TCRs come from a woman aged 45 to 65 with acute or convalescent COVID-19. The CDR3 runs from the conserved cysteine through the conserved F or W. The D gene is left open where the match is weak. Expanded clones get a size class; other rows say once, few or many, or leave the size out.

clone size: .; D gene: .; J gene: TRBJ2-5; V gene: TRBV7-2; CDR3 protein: CASSSVMEETQYF; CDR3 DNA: TGTGCCAGCAGCTCGGTTATGGAAGAGACCCAGTACTTC
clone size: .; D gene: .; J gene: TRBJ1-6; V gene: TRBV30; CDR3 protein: CAWSEGRQRSPLHF; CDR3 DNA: TGTGCCTGGAGTGAGGGCAGACAGCGATCACCCCTCCACTTT
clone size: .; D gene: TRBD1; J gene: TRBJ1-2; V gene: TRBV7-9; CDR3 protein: CASSSSHRGRLHTF; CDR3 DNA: TGTGCCAGCAGCTCATCTCACAGGGGGCGGTTACACACCTTC
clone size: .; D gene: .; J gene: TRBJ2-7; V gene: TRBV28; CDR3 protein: CASNGGRNYEQYF; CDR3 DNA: TGTGCCAGCAATGGCGGGCGGAACTACGAGCAGTACTTC
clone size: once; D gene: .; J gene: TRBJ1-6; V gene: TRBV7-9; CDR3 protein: CASSLIKTGRNSPLHF; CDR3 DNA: TGTGCCAGCAGCTTGATAAAGACAGGAAGAAATTCACCCCTCCACTTT
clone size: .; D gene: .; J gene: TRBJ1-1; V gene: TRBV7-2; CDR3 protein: CASSQRGGGNTEAFF; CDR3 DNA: TGTGCCAGCAGCCAACGGGGGGGAGGGAACACTGAAGCTTTCTTT
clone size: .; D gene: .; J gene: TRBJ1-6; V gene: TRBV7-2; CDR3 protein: CASSPTGDYNSPLHF; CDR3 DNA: TGTGCCAGCAGCCCGACAGGAGATTATAATTCACCCCTCCACTTT
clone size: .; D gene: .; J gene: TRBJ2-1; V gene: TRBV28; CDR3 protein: CASSRLGRVDGFYNEQFF; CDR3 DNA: TGTGCCAGCAGCCGCCTCGGGAGAGTGGATGGTTTCTACAATGAGCAGTTCTTC
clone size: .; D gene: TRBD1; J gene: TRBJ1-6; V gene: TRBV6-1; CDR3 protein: CASSEALTGQAPLHF; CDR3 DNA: TGTGCCAGCAGTGAAGCTTTGACCGGACAGGCTCCCCTCCACTTT
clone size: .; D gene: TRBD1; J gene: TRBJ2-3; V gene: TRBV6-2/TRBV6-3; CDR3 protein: CASSRYPDRVDTQYF; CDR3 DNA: TGTGCCAGCAGTCGATACCCCGACAGGGTAGATACGCAGTATTTT
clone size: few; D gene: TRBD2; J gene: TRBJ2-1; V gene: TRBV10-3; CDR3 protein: CAIVSGTSGNEQFF; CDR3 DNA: TGTGCCATCGTCTCCGGGACTAGCGGTAATGAGCAGTTCTTC
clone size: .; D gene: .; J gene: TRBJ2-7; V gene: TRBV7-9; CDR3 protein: CASSLATGEEEQYF; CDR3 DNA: TGTGCCAGCAGCTTAGCTACAGGGGAGGAGGAGCAGTACTTC
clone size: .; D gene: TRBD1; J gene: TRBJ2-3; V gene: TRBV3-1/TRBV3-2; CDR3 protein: CASSLDRAADTQYF; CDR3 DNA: TGTGCCAGCAGCCTAGACAGGGCGGCAGATACGCAGTATTTT
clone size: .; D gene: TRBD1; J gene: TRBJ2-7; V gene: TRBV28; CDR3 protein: CASSLPDRSYEQYF; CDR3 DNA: TGTGCCAGCAGTTTACCGGACAGGAGCTACGAGCAGTACTTC
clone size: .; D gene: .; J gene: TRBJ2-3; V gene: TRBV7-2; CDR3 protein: CASSLDYPDTQYF; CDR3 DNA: TGTGCCAGCAGCTTAGACTATCCAGATACGCAGTATTTT
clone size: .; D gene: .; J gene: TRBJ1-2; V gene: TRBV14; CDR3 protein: CASSRGRARGGGYTF; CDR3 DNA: TGTGCCAGCAGTCGCGGGCGGGCTAGAGGAGGTGGCTACACCTTC
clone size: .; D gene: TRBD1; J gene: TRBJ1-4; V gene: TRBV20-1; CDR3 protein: CSASSGTGMEKLFF; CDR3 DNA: TGCAGTGCTAGTTCCGGGACAGGGATGGAAAAACTGTTTTTT
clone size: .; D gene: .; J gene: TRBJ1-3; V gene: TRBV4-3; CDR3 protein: CASSQGGRTGNTIYF; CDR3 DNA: TGCGCCAGCAGCCAAGGCGGCCGAACGGGAAACACCATATATTTT
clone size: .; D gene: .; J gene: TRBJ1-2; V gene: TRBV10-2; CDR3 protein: CASSESGRLPGYTF; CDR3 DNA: TGCGCCAGCAGTGAGTCGGGCCGATTACCCGGCTACACCTTC
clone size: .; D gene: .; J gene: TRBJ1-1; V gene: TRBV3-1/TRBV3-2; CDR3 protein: CASSQRTVGTEAFF; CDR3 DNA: TGTGCCAGCAGCCAAAGGACAGTTGGGACTGAAGCTTTCTTT
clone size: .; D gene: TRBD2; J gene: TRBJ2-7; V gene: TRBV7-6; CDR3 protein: CASSSGTEAYEQYF; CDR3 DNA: TGTGCCAGCAGCAGCGGGACCGAAGCGTACGAGCAGTACTTC
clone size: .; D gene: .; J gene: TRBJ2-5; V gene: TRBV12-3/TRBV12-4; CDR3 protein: CASSYRLEETQYF; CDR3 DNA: TGTGCCAGCAGTTACAGACTAGAGGAGACCCAGTACTTC
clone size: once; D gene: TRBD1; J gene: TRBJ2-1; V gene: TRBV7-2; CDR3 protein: CASSSDRGYNEQFF; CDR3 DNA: TGTGCCAGCAGCTCGGACAGGGGGTACAATGAGCAGTTCTTC
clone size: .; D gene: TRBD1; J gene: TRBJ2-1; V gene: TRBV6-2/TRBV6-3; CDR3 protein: CASRPYRGWGNNEQFF; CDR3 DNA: TGTGCCAGCAGGCCTTACAGGGGATGGGGGAACAATGAGCAGTTCTTC